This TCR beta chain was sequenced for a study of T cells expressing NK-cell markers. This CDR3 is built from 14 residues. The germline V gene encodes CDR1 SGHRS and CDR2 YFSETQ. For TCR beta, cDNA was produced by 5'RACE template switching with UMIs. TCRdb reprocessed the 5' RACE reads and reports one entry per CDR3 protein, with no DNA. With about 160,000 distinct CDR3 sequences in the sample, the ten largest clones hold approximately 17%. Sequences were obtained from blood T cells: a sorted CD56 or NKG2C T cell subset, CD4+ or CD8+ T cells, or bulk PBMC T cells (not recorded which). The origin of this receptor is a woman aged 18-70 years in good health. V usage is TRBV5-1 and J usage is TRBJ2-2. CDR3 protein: CASSWTSQNGELFF.